A selection of T cell receptor beta chains follows, all from one sample in a study of PD-L1 blockade in urothelial cancer. TCRdb keeps only in-frame clones here, not all; method: immunoSEQ multiplex PCR. The table includes tens of thousands of clones, around 80% detected once. Specimen: PBMCs, collected around atezolizumab (anti-PD-L1) treatment. All receptors derive from a man between 65 and 85 years old with urothelial cancer. Both conserved end residues are part of each CDR3. The order of the fields is clone size, V gene, J gene, CDR3 length, D gene, CDR3 protein, CDR3 DNA. A D gene is named only where the DNA matches it firmly. Size is stated for part of the rows, as once, few or many counts, or as a class when the clone is expanded.

abundance: NA
v_gene: TRBV23-1
j_gene: TRBJ1-3
len: 16
d_gene: NA
CDR3aa: CASSPGHCRSGNTIYF
CDR3nt: TGCGCCAGCAGCCCTGGACACTGCCGCTCTGGAAACACCATATATTTT

abundance: NA
v_gene: TRBV5-1
j_gene: TRBJ2-3
len: 13
d_gene: NA
CDR3aa: CASSNPQADTQYF
CDR3nt: TGCGCCAGCAGCAACCCTCAGGCAGATACGCAGTATTTT

abundance: once
v_gene: TRBV28
j_gene: TRBJ2-2
len: 12
d_gene: NA
CDR3aa: CASSFPSGELFF
CDR3nt: TGTGCCAGCAGTTTCCCATCCGGGGAGCTGTTTTTT

abundance: NA
v_gene: TRBV19
j_gene: TRBJ2-1
len: 14
d_gene: NA
CDR3aa: CASSPDRFYNEQFF
CDR3nt: TGTGCCAGTAGTCCCGACAGATTTTACAATGAGCAGTTCTTC

abundance: NA
v_gene: TRBV20-1
j_gene: TRBJ2-7
len: 11
d_gene: NA
CDR3aa: CSGMSSYEQYF
CDR3nt: TGCAGTGGTATGAGCTCCTACGAGCAGTACTTC

abundance: NA
v_gene: TRBV5-1
j_gene: TRBJ2-7
len: 17
d_gene: TRBD2
CDR3aa: CASSLRETSGYSYEQYF
CDR3nt: TGCGCCAGCAGCTTGAGGGAGACTAGCGGGTACTCCTACGAGCAGTACTTC

abundance: few
v_gene: TRBV5-1
j_gene: TRBJ1-2
len: 11
d_gene: NA
CDR3aa: CASSSDYGYTF
CDR3nt: TGCGCCAGCAGCTCAGACTATGGCTACACCTTC

abundance: NA
v_gene: TRBV6-1
j_gene: TRBJ1-1
len: 13
d_gene: TRBD1
CDR3aa: CASSPGQGGAAFF
CDR3nt: TGTGCCAGCAGTCCCGGACAGGGCGGCGCAGCTTTCTTT

abundance: NA
v_gene: TRBV25-1
j_gene: TRBJ1-2
len: 16
d_gene: TRBD1
CDR3aa: CASSESPGQGAGGYTF
CDR3nt: TGTGCCAGCAGTGAATCCCCGGGACAGGGGGCAGGTGGCTACACCTTC

abundance: NA
v_gene: TRBV7-6
j_gene: TRBJ2-3
len: 14
d_gene: NA
CDR3aa: CASSPRRDTDTQYF
CDR3nt: TGTGCCAGCAGCCCCCGTCGAGACACAGATACGCAGTATTTT

abundance: NA
v_gene: TRBV7-9
j_gene: TRBJ2-1
len: 13
d_gene: NA
CDR3aa: CASSLEGNNEQFF
CDR3nt: TGTGCCAGCAGCTTAGAGGGGAACAATGAGCAGTTCTTC

abundance: NA
v_gene: TRBV15
j_gene: TRBJ1-5
len: 20
d_gene: NA
CDR3aa: CATSRPPPSDTQDSNQPQHF
CDR3nt: TGTGCCACCAGCAGACCTCCACCGTCTGACACGCAAGATAGCAATCAGCCCCAGCATTTT

abundance: NA
v_gene: TRBV19
j_gene: TRBJ1-1
len: 18
d_gene: TRBD1
CDR3aa: CASSNSARGLTKDTEAFF
CDR3nt: TGTGCCAGTAGTAACTCGGCCAGGGGGCTTACCAAGGACACTGAAGCTTTCTTT

abundance: once
v_gene: TRBV29-1
j_gene: TRBJ1-1
len: 14
d_gene: TRBD1
CDR3aa: CSVAWTGGHTEAFF
CDR3nt: TGCAGCGTTGCCTGGACAGGGGGGCACACTGAAGCTTTCTTT

abundance: NA
v_gene: TRBV11-2
j_gene: TRBJ2-3
len: 18
d_gene: TRBD2
CDR3aa: CASSLGPFSGSKTDTQYF
CDR3nt: TGTGCCAGCAGCTTAGGGCCCTTTAGCGGGAGTAAAACAGATACGCAGTATTTT

abundance: few
v_gene: TRBV29-1
j_gene: TRBJ2-6
len: 18
d_gene: TRBD1
CDR3aa: CSVEGTGHKHSGANVLTF
CDR3nt: TGCAGCGTTGAAGGGACAGGACATAAACACTCTGGGGCCAACGTCCTGACTTTC

abundance: NA
v_gene: TRBV28
j_gene: TRBJ2-7
len: 12
d_gene: TRBD2
CDR3aa: CASTGRAYEQYF
CDR3nt: TGTGCCAGCACCGGGAGGGCCTACGAGCAGTACTTC

abundance: few
v_gene: TRBV7-9
j_gene: TRBJ2-7
len: 13
d_gene: NA
CDR3aa: CASSPDSTYEQYF
CDR3nt: TGTGCCAGCAGCCCGGACTCGACCTACGAGCAGTACTTC

abundance: once
v_gene: TRBV9
j_gene: TRBJ2-5
len: 17
d_gene: NA
CDR3aa: CASSPHPATGYPETQYF
CDR3nt: TGTGCCAGCAGCCCTCACCCGGCAACAGGGTACCCAGAGACCCAGTACTTC

abundance: NA
v_gene: TRBV21-1
j_gene: TRBJ1-4
len: 14
d_gene: NA
CDR3aa: CASSRDRVVEKLFF
CDR3nt: TGTGCCAGCAGCAGGGACAGGGTGGTGGAAAAACTGTTTTTT

abundance: NA
v_gene: TRBV7-2
j_gene: TRBJ1-1
len: 13
d_gene: NA
CDR3aa: CASNSLRHTEAFF
CDR3nt: TGTGCCAGCAACTCCCTGAGGCACACTGAAGCTTTCTTT

abundance: once
v_gene: TRBV4-2
j_gene: TRBJ2-7
len: 15
d_gene: TRBD2
CDR3aa: CASSQERLAGGPLYF
CDR3nt: TGTGCCAGCAGCCAAGAACGACTAGCGGGAGGGCCTTTGTACTTC

abundance: NA
v_gene: TRBV4-1
j_gene: TRBJ2-7
len: 17
d_gene: TRBD2
CDR3aa: CASSQPTSGRASYEQYF
CDR3nt: TGCGCCAGCAGCCAGCCGACTAGCGGGAGGGCCAGTTACGAGCAGTACTTC

abundance: NA
v_gene: TRBV27
j_gene: TRBJ2-3
len: 16
d_gene: TRBD2
CDR3aa: CASSLWASGMADTQYF
CDR3nt: TGTGCCAGCAGTTTATGGGCTAGCGGGATGGCAGATACGCAGTATTTT

abundance: NA
v_gene: TRBV10-3
j_gene: TRBJ2-1
len: 13
d_gene: NA
CDR3aa: CAISPLESIEQFF
CDR3nt: TGTGCCATCAGCCCACTAGAATCCATTGAGCAGTTCTTC

abundance: NA
v_gene: TRBV19
j_gene: TRBJ1-1
len: 16
d_gene: NA
CDR3aa: CASSNLGLSKNTEAFF
CDR3nt: TGTGCCAGTAGTAACTTGGGCCTTTCTAAGAACACTGAAGCTTTCTTT

abundance: NA
v_gene: TRBV19
j_gene: TRBJ2-6
len: 15
d_gene: NA
CDR3aa: CASSMGWAGANVLTF
CDR3nt: TGTGCCAGTAGTATGGGCTGGGCTGGGGCCAACGTCCTGACTTTC

abundance: NA
v_gene: TRBV6-5
j_gene: TRBJ2-7
len: 15
d_gene: TRBD1
CDR3aa: CASSDGTGAFYEQYF
CDR3nt: TGTGCCAGCAGCGACGGAACAGGGGCTTTCTACGAGCAGTACTTC

abundance: NA
v_gene: TRBV28
j_gene: TRBJ2-5
len: 13
d_gene: TRBD1
CDR3aa: CASRRTGGGTQYF
CDR3nt: TGTGCCAGCAGGCGGACAGGGGGGGGGACCCAGTACTTC

abundance: NA
v_gene: TRBV15
j_gene: TRBJ2-3
len: 16
d_gene: TRBD1
CDR3aa: CATSRDLGTASDTQYF
CDR3nt: TGTGCCACCAGCAGAGATCTGGGGACAGCGTCTGATACGCAGTATTTT

abundance: NA
v_gene: TRBV6-1
j_gene: TRBJ2-7
len: 13
d_gene: NA
CDR3aa: CASSEYRGNEQYF
CDR3nt: TGTGCCAGCAGTGAATATAGGGGCAACGAGCAGTACTTC